This T cell receptor beta chain comes out of a study of control samples from healthy donors and cancer patients. The CDR3 length is 16 residues. V gave up 6 bases and J gave up 6 bases, with 23 bases separating them. The germline gives CDR1 MNHEY, CDR2 SVGEGT. This clone came up a few times. Assay used: immunoSEQ multiplex PCR; TCRdb lists only in-frame clones, some missing. The data contain 79,000 or so clones, 70% to 90% of them singletons. The source of this sequence is a woman aged 45-65 years with colorectal cancer. Sequencing was done on a sample of PBMCs. The chain links TRBV6-2 or TRBV6-3 to TRBJ1-1; tentative D call: TRBD1 (5 bases). CDR3 loop: CASSFPPTGGRAEAFF. CDR3 bases: TGTGCCAGCAGCTTCCCGCCGACGGGGGGGAGGGCTGAAGCTTTCTTT.